The clone carrying this T cell receptor beta chain is medium-sized in the sample. V was pared by 0 bases and J by 0 bases, with 4 bases between. Germline CDR1 and CDR2: LGHNA and YSLEER. This CDR3 has 14 amino acids. The sample originates from a study of molecular identifiers for immune sequencing clone quantification. One entry per CDR3 protein results from TCRdb running MiXCR on the PCR reads. The repertoire consists of approximately 54,000 distinct CDR3 sequences, with roughly 24% occurring once and the leading ten covering 1.5% to 2%. Sequencing used naive CD8+ T cells from blood, with Jurkat cell RNA spiked in. Subset reported: FACS-sorted CD8+CD4-CCR7+CD45RA+ naive T cells. The chain uses TRBV4-3 and TRBJ2-3; D not certain. This sequence was found in a human donor in good health. Some libraries in this study had Jurkat cell RNA spiked in. This chain's CDR3 is CASSQDISTDTQYF. Written as DNA, the CDR3 is TGCGCCAGCAGCCAAGATATCAGCACAGATACGCAGTATTTT.